The 21 T cell receptor beta chains listed next were all sequenced from one sample in a study of blood T cells in healthy people across ages. For the second PCR, which ran for roughly 6 to 11 cycles, a sample-barcoded 5' primer and a J-beta primer mix were used. Via MiXCR, TCRdb re-called the 5' RACE reads, giving one row per CDR3 protein. The sample records hundreds of thousands of distinct CDR3 sequences, 29% being singletons. The sequencing sample was made of blood. The receptors originated from a woman aged 80 or older in good health.

This clonotype was detected ten times or more. This sequence joins TRBV11-2 and TRBJ2-1, with unresolved D. This CDR3 comprises 14 residues. Looked up from germline, CDR1 is SGHAT and CDR2 is FQNNGV. Trimming took 0 bases from V and 5 from J, leaving 8 bases between them. CDR3 in amino acids: CASSLDAANNEQFF. In nucleotides, the CDR3 is TGTGCCAGCAGCTTAGACGCGGCCAACAATGAGCAGTTCTTC.

This clonotype was counted at least ten times. V is TRBV12-3 or TRBV12-4 and J is TRBJ1-5, with 9 positions matching TRBD1. The V gene end was trimmed by 6 bases and the J gene end by 4 bases; junction bases not matched to a gene: 4. The CDR3 consists of 14 residues. The CDR3 protein is CASSMGQGNQPQHF. For the CDR3, the DNA is TGTGCCAGCAGCATGGGACAGGGAAATCAGCCCCAGCATTTT.

Details on this clonotype: Given a much more abundant clone one base away, this may be a read error. V is TRBV7-2 and J is TRBJ2-3; the D gene is possibly TRBD2 (6 bases). This CDR3 comprises 16 residues. V was clipped by 5 bases and J by 0 bases, with 15 bases between them. CDR1 and CDR2 from the germline V gene are SGHTA and FQGNSA. In DNA, the CDR3 is TGTGCCAGCAGCCCCCGGGCAGGGACTAGCACAGATACGCAGTATTTT. This translates into CASSPRAGTSTDTQYF. The full variable domain, rest sourced from reference TRBV7-2 and TRBJ2-3, is GAGVSQSPSNKVTEKGKDVELRCDPISGHTALYWYRQSLGQGLEFLIYFQGNSAPDKSGLPSDRFSAERTGGSVSTLTIQRTQQEDSAVYLCASSPRAGTSTDTQYFGPGTRLTVL.

This clonotype was observed a single time. The chain employs TRBV30 and TRBJ1-5; D possibly corresponds to TRBD1 (5 bases). V dropped 8 bases and J dropped 0 bases, with 14 bases sitting between them. The CDR3 is made up of 14 amino acids. Per germline, CDR1 GTSNPN and CDR2 SVGIG (reference sequence). CDR3: CAGARDGSNQPQHF. The CDR3 region has the DNA TGTGCCGGGGCGCGGGACGGTAGCAATCAGCCCCAGCATTTT.

This clonotype came up many times. The chain couples TRBV3-1 to TRBJ2-5; D is unresolved. The length of the CDR3 is 15 residues. The germline gives CDR1 LGHDT, CDR2 YNNKEL (reference sequence). V was clipped by 0 bases and J by 0 bases, with 8 bases between them. In DNA form, the CDR3 reads TGTGCCAGCAGCCAAGAATCGCTCAACCAAGAGACCCAGTACTTC. Translation: CASSQESLNQETQYF.

Written as DNA, the CDR3 is TGTGCCAGCAGTTTACGGACTAGCGGGGGGTCAGATACGCAGTATTTT. It codes for CASSLRTSGGSDTQYF. The chain employs TRBV28 and TRBJ2-3, with 14 positions matching TRBD2. The germline CDR1 and CDR2 sequences are MDHEN and SYDVKM. The CDR3 totals 16 residues. V gave up 2 bases and J gave up 4 bases; unmatched junction bases: 2.

Comment on this clonotype: A much larger clone sits a single nucleotide away, making a read error possible. The chain is built from TRBV4-1 and TRBJ2-5; D perhaps matches TRBD2 (5 bases). Per the germline V gene, CDR1 is MGHRA and CDR2 is YSYEKL. The CDR3 extends over 14 amino acids. The CDR3 spells CASSPSQIQESQYF. As DNA, the CDR3 is TGCGCCAGCAGTCCTAGCCAGATCCAAGAGTCCCAGTACTTC.

In this sample, this clonotype turned up a few times. Being one base from a much bigger clone, this may be a read error. The CDR3 sequence: CASSLRHDGGEQFF. CDR3 coding DNA: TGTGCCAGCAGTCTTCGCCATGACGGGGGTGAGCAGTTCTTC. V and J are TRBV6-2 or TRBV6-3 and TRBJ2-1; possibly TRBD2 for D (6 bases). The CDR3 runs 14 residues. V lost 5 bases to trimming and J lost 9 bases, with 17 bases between them. Germline V gene lookup returns CDR1 MNHEY and CDR2 SVGEGT.

CDR3 DNA sequence: TGTGCCAGCAGTGATGCCGGGGGTAGTCAGCCCCAGCATTTT. Residues: CASSDAGGSQPQHF. This chain links TRBV25-1 with TRBJ1-5, with D tentatively TRBD1 (5 bases). In germline, CDR1 is MGHDK, CDR2 SYGVNS. Trimming cost V 3 bases and J 6 bases, with 12 bases left between them. The CDR3 spans 14 residues.

Worth noting for this clonotype: A much larger clonotype is one base distant, so this may be a read error. This chain joins TRBV6-2 or TRBV6-3 and TRBJ2-5, with 7 bases that match TRBD1. The J call may not be correct, given that the DNA end is closer to TRBJ2-7. Germline V CDR1 and CDR2: MNHEY, SVGEGT. The CDR3 consists of 13 residues. CDR3 sequence: CVSSRDSLYEQYF. The CDR3, as DNA: TGTGTCAGCTCCCGGGACAGCCTCTACGAGCAGTACTTC.

This clonotype was seen a handful of times. V and J are TRBV7-8 and TRBJ1-4; D unresolved. Trimming removed 5 bases from V and 0 bases from J, with 13 bases in between. The CDR3 is made up of 16 amino acids. CDR1 and CDR2 from the germline V gene are SGHVS and FQNEAQ. CDR3 protein: CASSPRRAATNEKLFF. The CDR3 DNA follows: TGTGCCAGCAGCCCGCGTAGAGCCGCAACTAATGAAAAACTGTTTTTT.

This chain joins TRBV6-4 and TRBJ2-3; 8 positions agree with TRBD2. The CDR3 contains 15 residues. Germline-derived CDR1 and CDR2 are MRHNA and SNTAGT. Germline trimming cut 3 bases from V and 0 bases from J; bases unmatched to any gene: 2. The CDR3 is CASSEASGSTDTQYF. The CDR3 DNA sequence: TGTGCCAGCAGTGAGGCTAGCGGGAGCACAGATACGCAGTATTTT.

This clonotype was seen ten or more times. The chain combines TRBV9 with TRBJ2-4; the match to TRBD2 covers 11 bases. Germline-derived CDR1 and CDR2 are SGDLS and YYNGEE. The CDR3 consists of 16 residues. V gave up 0 bases and J gave up 8 bases; unmatched junction bases: 7. For the CDR3, the DNA is TGTGCCAGCAGCGTAGGCCATAGCGGGGGGGTGTACATTCAGTACTTC. It specifies CASSVGHSGGVYIQYF.

This clonotype was found a few times. The gene calls are TRBV2 and TRBJ2-1; D is tentatively TRBD1 or TRBD2 (6 bases each). V was trimmed by 2 bases and J by 5 bases, leaving 16 bases between them. The CDR3 covers 16 residues. Germline V gives CDR1 SNHLY, CDR2 FYNNEI. CDR3 bases: TGTGCCAGCAGTGAACGGGGGACACGGACACACAATGAGCAGTTCTTC. This encodes CASSERGTRTHNEQFF.

The chain is built from TRBV6-6 and TRBJ2-2, with D possibly being TRBD1 (6 bases). Trimming cost V 8 bases and J 3 bases, with 16 bases left between them. From germline, CDR1 is MNHNY and CDR2 SVGAGI (reference sequence). There are 15 residues in the CDR3. The CDR3 loop is CASYSGTIDTGELFF. The CDR3 bases are TGTGCCAGCTACTCGGGGACAATCGACACCGGGGAGCTGTTTTTT.

This sequence joins TRBV24-1 and TRBJ2-3, with TRBD2 matching 8 bases. J gave up 7 bases and V 9 bases, and 11 bases lay outside the gene matches. Per the germline V gene, CDR1 is KGHDR and CDR2 is SFDVKD. This CDR3 has 14 amino acids. CDR3 loop: CATAQSGGANTQYF. CDR3 DNA: TGTGCCACCGCTCAATCCGGGGGGGCGAATACGCAGTATTTT.

On this clonotype: Since a much larger clone is just one base distant, this may be a read error. The V call is TRBV3-1, the J call TRBJ1-2, with 7 bases fitting TRBD1. This CDR3 contains 13 residues. From germline, CDR1 is LGHDT and CDR2 YNNKEL (reference sequence). CDR3 protein: CASRNRQGGGYIF. The CDR3 DNA reads as TGTGCCAGCCGAAACCGACAGGGCGGTGGCTACATCTTC.

This clonotype was picked up one time. The V gene is TRBV7-2, the J gene TRBJ2-7, with 10 nucleotides matching TRBD1. The CDR3 runs to 20 residues. The V gene's germline CDR1 is SGHTA and CDR2 FQGNSA. The trim removed 1 base at V and 2 bases at J, leaving 17 bases unmatched. CDR3 in DNA: TGTGCCAGCAGCTTAGGGGCCGGGACAGGGGAATACTGGGTGGCCTACGAGCAGTACTTC. Translation gives CASSLGAGTGEYWVAYEQYF. Using reference TRBV7-2 and TRBJ2-7 for the parts outside the CDR3, the full variable domain is GAGVSQSPSNKVTEKGKDVELRCDPISGHTALYWYRQSLGQGLEFLIYFQGNSAPDKSGLPSDRFSAERTGGSVSTLTIQRTQQEDSAVYLCASSLGAGTGEYWVAYEQYFGPGTRLTVT.

This clonotype was observed at least ten times. This chain uses TRBV10-3 with TRBJ1-4; a weak D match, TRBD1 (5 bases). Trimming removed 4 bases from V and 7 bases from J, with 19 bases in between. The length of the CDR3 is 16 residues. Germline V gene lookup returns CDR1 ENHRY and CDR2 SYGVKD. This chain's CDR3 is CAISGGDRQGGEKLFF. In DNA form, the CDR3 reads TGTGCCATCAGTGGGGGAGATCGGCAGGGAGGTGAAAAACTGTTTTTT.

This clonotype showed up many times. The J gene is TRBJ2-3, the V gene TRBV5-1, with D hard to call. V shed 5 bases and J shed 3 bases, with 16 bases lying between them. Germline V CDR1 and CDR2: SGHRS, YFSETQ. CDR3 length: 15 residues. CDR3 region: CASRMVVFGTDTQYF. Here the CDR3 DNA reads TGCGCCAGCAGGATGGTAGTGTTTGGGACAGATACGCAGTATTTT.

This clonotype was seen at least ten times. The chain is built from TRBV6-5 and TRBJ1-2, with D unclear. The CDR3 is made up of 15 amino acids. The germline V gene has CDR1 MNHEY and CDR2 SVGAGI. The germline V and J ends were trimmed by 6 bases and 5 bases, with 19 bases remaining between them. The CDR3 region is CASRGESRRIYGYTF. For the CDR3, the DNA is TGTGCCAGCAGGGGCGAGAGTCGTCGGATTTATGGCTACACCTTC.